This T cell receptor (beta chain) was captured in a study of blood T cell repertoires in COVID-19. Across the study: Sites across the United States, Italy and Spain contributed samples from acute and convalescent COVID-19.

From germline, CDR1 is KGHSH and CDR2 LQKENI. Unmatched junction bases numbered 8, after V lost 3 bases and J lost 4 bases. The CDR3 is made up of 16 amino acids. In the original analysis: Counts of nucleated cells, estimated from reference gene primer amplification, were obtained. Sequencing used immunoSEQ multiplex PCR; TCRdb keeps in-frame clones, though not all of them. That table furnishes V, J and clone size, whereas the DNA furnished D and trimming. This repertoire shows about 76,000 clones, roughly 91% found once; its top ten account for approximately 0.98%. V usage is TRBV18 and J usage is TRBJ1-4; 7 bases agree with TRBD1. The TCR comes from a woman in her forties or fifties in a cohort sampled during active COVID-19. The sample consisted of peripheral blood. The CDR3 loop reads CASSPGQIIFNEKLFF. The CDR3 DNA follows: TGTGCCAGCTCACCGGGACAGATCATATTTAATGAAAAACTGTTTTTT.